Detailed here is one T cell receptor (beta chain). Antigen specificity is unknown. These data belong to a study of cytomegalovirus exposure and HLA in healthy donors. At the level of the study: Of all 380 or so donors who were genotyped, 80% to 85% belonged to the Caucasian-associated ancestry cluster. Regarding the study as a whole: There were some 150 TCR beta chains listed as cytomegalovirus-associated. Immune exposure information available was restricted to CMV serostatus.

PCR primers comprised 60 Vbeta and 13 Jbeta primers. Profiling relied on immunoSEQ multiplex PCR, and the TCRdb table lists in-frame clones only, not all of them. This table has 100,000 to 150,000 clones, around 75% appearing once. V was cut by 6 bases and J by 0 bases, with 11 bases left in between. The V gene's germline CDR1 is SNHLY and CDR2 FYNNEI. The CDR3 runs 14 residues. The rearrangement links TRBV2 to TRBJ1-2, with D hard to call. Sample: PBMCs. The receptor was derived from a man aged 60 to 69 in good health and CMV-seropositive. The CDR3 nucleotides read TGTGCCAGCAGCCGGGTGGATACTAACTATGGCTACACCTTC. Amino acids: CASSRVDTNYGYTF.